Given below is one T cell receptor (beta chain) in context. These data belong to a study of blood T cell repertoires in COVID-19. Study as a whole: From the United States, Italy and Spain came samples of acute and convalescent COVID-19. Nucleic acid was either cDNA or gDNA, and it came from T cells, B-cell-depleted T cells, or PBMCs.

As processed by the authors: Reference gene primers were amplified, and this amplification served to estimate nucleated cell counts. Data came from immunoSEQ multiplex PCR; TCRdb stores just in-frame clones and leaves some out. V and J calls and clone size follow that table, whereas D and trimming were derived from the DNA. The repertoire holds around 200,000 clones, around 79% seen once, with around 6% in the top ten. Trimming took 4 bases from V and 4 from J; bases not matched to a gene: 6. The CDR3 runs to 15 residues. Germline CDR1 and CDR2: MNHEY and SVGAGI. The V gene is TRBV6-5, the J gene TRBJ1-2; TRBD1 aligns across 10 bases. Input material: peripheral blood. This TCR was recovered from a middle-aged woman with COVID-19, enrolled during active disease. CDR3 protein: CASSSDRGQGYGYTF. DNA for the CDR3: TGTGCCAGCAGTTCCGACAGGGGGCAGGGCTATGGCTACACCTTC.